This is a list of T cell receptor beta chains from one sample in a study of cytomegalovirus exposure and HLA in healthy donors. Clones were read by immunoSEQ multiplex PCR, and TCRdb kept only the in-frame ones, dropping some. The sample has about 160,000 clones; about 75% are singletons. The sample comprised PBMCs. The receptors shown here come from a woman aged 50 to 60 in good health and CMV-seropositive. Both conserved end residues are part of each CDR3. The D gene is left open where the match is weak. Not all rows give a size; the values are once, few, many and, for expanded clones, a class.

D: -; V: TRBV5-1; J: TRBJ2-5; size: -; CDR3: CASRLVWQRGTQETQYF; DNA: TGCGCCAGCAGGTTGGTCTGGCAGAGGGGGACCCAAGAGACCCAGTACTTC
D: -; V: TRBV6-5; J: TRBJ1-1; size: -; CDR3: CASRPIALNTEAFF; DNA: TGTGCCAGCAGACCTATTGCTTTGAACACTGAAGCTTTCTTT
D: -; V: TRBV5-1; J: TRBJ1-2; size: -; CDR3: CASSLRSSGGSYGYTF; DNA: TGCGCCAGCAGCTTGAGATCCTCGGGAGGTAGCTATGGCTACACCTTC
D: TRBD1; V: TRBV4-2; J: TRBJ1-5; size: -; CDR3: CASSPQDRDGQPQHF; DNA: TGTGCCAGCAGCCCCCAGGACAGGGATGGTCAGCCCCAGCATTTT
D: TRBD1; V: TRBV2; J: TRBJ1-2; size: -; CDR3: CASSDDRGGYTF; DNA: TGTGCCAGCAGCGACGACAGGGGCGGCTACACCTTC
D: -; V: TRBV5-6; J: TRBJ1-1; size: few; CDR3: CASISEDTEAFF; DNA: TGTGCCAGCATCAGTGAAGACACTGAAGCTTTCTTT
D: TRBD1; V: TRBV19; J: TRBJ1-2; size: few; CDR3: CASSAQGSHGGYTF; DNA: TGTGCCAGTAGTGCACAGGGGTCCCATGGTGGCTACACCTTC
D: -; V: TRBV7-9; J: TRBJ2-3; size: -; CDR3: CASSHRTQSTDTQYF; DNA: TGTGCCAGCAGCCATAGGACACAGAGCACAGATACGCAGTATTTT
D: -; V: TRBV11-2; J: TRBJ1-6; size: -; CDR3: CASSLAGPGSPLHF; DNA: TGTGCCAGCAGCTTAGCAGGGCCAGGCTCACCCCTCCACTTT
D: -; V: TRBV4-1; J: TRBJ2-5; size: -; CDR3: CASSHADSRAETQYF; DNA: TGCGCCAGCAGCCACGCGGACTCCCGGGCCGAGACCCAGTACTTC
D: -; V: TRBV5-1; J: TRBJ2-7; size: -; CDR3: CASTSTGSEQYF; DNA: TGCGCCAGCACATCCACGGGTTCCGAGCAGTACTTC
D: -; V: TRBV29-1; J: TRBJ1-2; size: -; CDR3: CSVSWNYGYTF; DNA: TGCAGCGTTAGCTGGAACTATGGCTACACCTTC
D: -; V: TRBV27; J: TRBJ1-3; size: -; CDR3: CASSSLRGPGNTIYF; DNA: TGTGCCAGCAGTTCCCTCCGGGGTCCTGGAAACACCATATATTTT
D: TRBD1; V: TRBV6-1; J: TRBJ1-2; size: -; CDR3: CASTRDSPNYGYTF; DNA: TGTGCCAGCACCAGGGACAGTCCTAACTATGGCTACACCTTC
D: TRBD1; V: TRBV7-9; J: TRBJ1-1; size: -; CDR3: CASSVLQGTEAFF; DNA: TGTGCCAGCAGCGTCCTACAGGGGACTGAAGCTTTCTTT
D: TRBD1; V: TRBV4-1; J: TRBJ1-2; size: few; CDR3: CASSPEGGQGALDNYGYTF; DNA: TGCGCCAGCAGCCCAGAGGGTGGCCAGGGGGCGCTCGATAACTATGGCTACACCTTC
D: -; V: TRBV5-1; J: TRBJ1-3; size: once; CDR3: CASSLQGAPGNTIYF; DNA: TGCGCCAGCAGCTTACAGGGTGCGCCTGGAAACACCATATATTTT
D: -; V: TRBV19; J: TRBJ1-5; size: -; CDR3: CASPLGGSNQPQHF; DNA: TGTGCCAGTCCGCTCGGAGGTAGCAATCAGCCCCAGCATTTT
D: -; V: TRBV27; J: TRBJ1-1; size: -; CDR3: CASSLSSGTFRGTEAFF; DNA: TGTGCCAGCAGTTTATCGTCAGGCACGTTCCGGGGCACTGAAGCTTTCTTT
D: -; V: TRBV7-9; J: TRBJ1-2; size: -; CDR3: CASSPTAGQGNGYTF; DNA: TGTGCCAGCAGCCCCACCGCCGGGCAGGGGAATGGCTACACCTTC
D: TRBD2; V: TRBV6-6; J: TRBJ2-3; size: few; CDR3: CATRIAGDTDTQYF; DNA: TGTGCCACCAGGATAGCGGGGGACACAGATACGCAGTATTTT
D: TRBD1; V: TRBV15; J: TRBJ1-5; size: -; CDR3: CATSRQQGAIVPQHF; DNA: TGTGCCACCAGCAGGCAACAGGGGGCTATTGTACCCCAGCATTTT
D: TRBD1; V: TRBV4-1; J: TRBJ1-1; size: -; CDR3: CASSQDLNRGGTEAFF; DNA: TGCGCCAGCAGCCAAGATCTAAACAGGGGGGGCACTGAAGCTTTCTTT
D: -; V: TRBV29-1; J: TRBJ1-2; size: -; CDR3: CSVETGFDNGYTF; DNA: TGCAGCGTTGAAACAGGGTTTGACAATGGCTACACCTTC
D: TRBD2; V: TRBV5-1; J: TRBJ2-3; size: -; CDR3: CASSRGTSGGVTDTQYF; DNA: TGCGCCAGCAGCCGCGGGACTAGCGGGGGGGTAACAGATACGCAGTATTTT
D: -; V: TRBV9; J: TRBJ1-2; size: -; CDR3: CASSVGEGDPYGYTF; DNA: TGTGCCAGCAGCGTAGGGGAGGGGGACCCCTATGGCTACACCTTC
D: TRBD2; V: TRBV10-3; J: TRBJ2-1; size: -; CDR3: CAISARGTSGENNEQFF; DNA: TGTGCCATCAGCGCCCGAGGGACTAGCGGGGAGAACAATGAGCAGTTCTTC
D: -; V: TRBV5-1; J: TRBJ2-5; size: -; CDR3: CASSLTTGHSQETQYF; DNA: TGCGCCAGCAGCTTGACCACAGGACATTCCCAAGAGACCCAGTACTTC
D: -; V: TRBV5-4; J: TRBJ1-2; size: -; CDR3: CASTREFSGHNYGYTF; DNA: TGTGCCAGCACCCGGGAATTTTCGGGACATAACTATGGCTACACCTTC